The T cell receptor (beta chain) described here comes from a study of blood T cell repertoires in COVID-19 (dated by TCRdb to 2020 to 2022). Regarding the research as a whole: The collaborator samples originated in the United States, Italy and Spain and spanned the acute and convalescent phases of COVID-19. The material from the prospective study consisted of cDNA or gDNA derived from T cells, B-cell-depleted T cells, or PBMCs. Subjects who had been exposed to COVID-19, were actively infected with it, or had recovered from it provided the deeply sampled blood TCRbeta repertoires that made up the dataset. A freely available public database, intended as a resource for researchers studying the immune response to SARS-CoV-2, is where the repertoires were released. Samples were obtained from the ongoing ImmuneRACE study (first 160 participants) and from about 1,300 subjects provided by 6 global collaborators. Sample metadata almost always included a de-identified subject ID, COVID-19 status, age in years and sex. HLA class I and class II types, where available, came from metadata supplied by the sample provider rather than from assay-based typing.

Overall results and qualifications from the work: Clinical and demographic metadata were provided uncurated, with the amount varying by source and participant.

In Seattle, one collaborating source enrolled patients while the infection was active and tracked those patients longitudinally over the course of disease. Each collaborating institution followed its own protocols to collect whole blood in K2EDTA tubes. For TCRbeta analysis, collaborator samples were shipped as frozen whole blood, as isolated PBMCs, or as DNA extracted from either sample type. A remark on this clone: This receptor's antigen is unknown. Base qualities were left out, and no much larger clone turns up one base away.

The immunoSEQ Assay, a bias-controlled multiplex PCR, was used to amplify TCRbeta CDR3 regions from genomic DNA. The study's processing was this. The number of nucleated cells in each sample was estimated from the amplification of reference gene primers within the assay. Sequence reads were collapsed and filtered to measure the absolute abundance of every unique TCRbeta CDR3 rearrangement. For each sample, productive Simpson clonality was calculated as the square root of Simpson's diversity index across productive rearrangements. Sourced from immuneACCESS, this table was stored by TCRdb with only in-frame sequences that have V and J called. A share of the clones is absent; for the studies checked, an unresolved V gene accounts for under half, and the remainder has no known explanation. V, J and clone size are those of that table, while D and trimming were read from the DNA. For this sample there are hundreds of thousands of clones; 81% appear just once. 7.5% of the sample belongs to the ten largest clones.

Sequences were obtained from peripheral blood. The receptor comes from a woman of 80 years or more with COVID-19, enrolled during active disease.

The base sequence is TGTGCCAGCAGCTCCGGACAGGGGGGGAACACCATATATTTT. Its translation is CASSSGQGGNTIYF. The chain is assembled from TRBV7-2 and TRBJ1-3, and 10 junctional nucleotides match TRBD1. V loses 4 bases at its end and J loses 7 bases; junction bases beyond the gene matches: 4. As encoded in the germline V gene, CDR1 is SGHTA while CDR2 is FQGNSA. The CDR3 holds 14 amino acids from the cysteine to the phenylalanine. CDR3 DNA is the only sequence kept; it has 42 bases, read in frame from the first base.